What follows are 18 T cell receptor beta chains derived from one specimen sequenced in a study of blood T cells in healthy people across ages. Primers used in a second PCR of roughly 6 to 12 cycles were a sample-barcoded 5' primer and a J-beta primer mix. TCRdb reprocessed the 5' RACE reads via MiXCR and lists one record per CDR3 protein. The sample has roughly 800,000 distinct CDR3 sequences, about 34% seen once. Sequencing was carried out using blood. The receptors here all came from a man between 18 and 35 years old in good health.

The chain joins TRBV29-1 to TRBJ2-1; 11 bases match TRBD2. CDR1 and CDR2 from the germline V gene are SQVTM and ANQGSEA. This CDR3 comprises 14 residues. Losses at the gene ends were 4 bases for V and 3 bases for J; bases not matched to a gene: 2. CDR3 amino acids: CSVGTSGSYNEQFF. CDR3 in DNA: TGCAGCGTTGGTACTAGCGGGAGCTACAATGAGCAGTTCTTC.

The rearrangement uses TRBV4-3 and TRBJ1-1; 8 positions agree with TRBD1. The V gene end was trimmed by 6 bases and the J gene end by 4 bases; junction bases not matched to a gene: 10. The CDR3 has 15 amino acids. Per germline, CDR1 LGHNA and CDR2 YSLEER. The CDR3 nucleotides read TGCGCCAGCAGATATACAGGGGGAATAGGCACTGAAGCTTTCTTT. This gives the protein CASRYTGGIGTEAFF.

This clonotype showed up just a few times. The J gene is TRBJ2-3, the V gene TRBV20-1; tentative D call: TRBD2 (6 bases). The ends were cut back, 5 bases at V and 5 bases at J, with 20 bases in the middle. The CDR3 has 15 amino acids. The germline CDR1 and CDR2 sequences are DFQATT and SNEGSKA (reference sequence). The CDR3: CSAWATRTTGDTQYF. The CDR3 DNA reads TGCAGTGCTTGGGCCACTCGGACTACGGGAGATACGCAGTATTTT.

This clonotype showed up just a few times. The chain links TRBV4-3 to TRBJ1-2; D might be TRBD1 (5 bases). Per the germline V gene, CDR1 is LGHNA and CDR2 is YSLEER. Trimming pared 0 bases from V and 8 bases from J, leaving 13 bases between. The CDR3 is made up of 14 amino acids. For the CDR3, the DNA is TGCGCCAGCAGCCAAGATAGGGGCAGGGACGGCTACACCTTC. The encoded protein is CASSQDRGRDGYTF.

A remark on this clonotype: One base away lies a much larger clone, so this may be a sequencing read error. The chain carries TRBV5-1 and TRBJ2-1, with 9 nucleotides matching TRBD1. The CDR3 has 16 residues. The germline CDR1 and CDR2 sequences are SGHRS and YFSETQ. CDR3 in amino acids: CASNLLGTGQIGEQFF. Here the CDR3 DNA reads TGCGCCAGCAACTTGTTGGGGACAGGGCAGATAGGTGAGCAGTTCTTC.

The V gene is TRBV6-1, the J gene TRBJ2-7, with D unresolved. Trimming removed 1 base at V and 2 bases at J, with 12 bases between. From germline, CDR1 is MNHNS and CDR2 SASEGT. The CDR3 totals 15 residues. CDR3 sequence (DNA): TGTGCCAGCAGTGAAGGGCAGAGCCTCCCCTACGAGCAGTACTTC. Amino acid sequence: CASSEGQSLPYEQYF.

Turning to this clonotype: A much bigger clone sits one base away, suggesting this may be a read error. V is TRBV7-2 and J is TRBJ2-7; the D gene is possibly TRBD1 (6 bases). The CDR3 is made up of 13 amino acids. Germline loops: CDR1 SGHTA, CDR2 FQGNSA. V lost 5 bases and J lost 6, with 14 bases in between. The CDR3 reads CASSVGQSAEQYF. The CDR3, as DNA: TGTGCCAGCAGCGTAGGACAGTCAGCCGAGCAGTACTTC.

The rearrangement uses TRBV20-1 and TRBJ1-1; TRBD1 matches at 11 bases. The CDR3 loop spans 14 amino acids. The trim removed 2 bases at V and 4 bases at J, leaving 3 bases unmatched. The germline CDR1 and CDR2 sequences are DFQATT and SNEGSKA (reference sequence). Here the CDR3 DNA reads TGCAGTGCTAGATCGGGACAGGGGGTCACTGAAGCTTTCTTT. It codes for CSARSGQGVTEAFF.

The table lists this clonotype with many counts. CDR3 in amino acids: CASRIGTGRNEQFF. For the CDR3, the DNA is TGTGCCAGCAGAATTGGGACAGGGCGGAATGAGCAGTTCTTC. V gene TRBV6-5 combines with J gene TRBJ2-1, with TRBD1 matching 9 bases. The germline V gene has CDR1 MNHEY and CDR2 SVGAGI. This CDR3 contains 14 residues. The ends lost 6 bases at V and 7 bases at J; junction bases unmatched: 7.

The rearrangement joins TRBV27 to TRBJ2-3, with 9 bases matching TRBD2. Germline V gene lookup returns CDR1 MNHEY and CDR2 SMNVEV (reference sequence). J lost 4 bases, V lost 4 bases, and 9 bases had no gene match. The CDR3 totals 16 residues. The CDR3 protein is CASSYGSGGFPDTQYF. The CDR3 DNA reads TGTGCCAGCAGTTATGGTAGCGGGGGTTTCCCAGATACGCAGTATTTT.

V is TRBV9 and J is TRBJ2-1; D could derive from TRBD1 or TRBD2 (6 bases each). The CDR3 runs to 17 residues. With 4 bases removed from V and 7 bases from J, the gap between germline ends came to 24 bases. Germline lookup yields CDR1 SGDLS and CDR2 YYNGEE. The chain's CDR3 is CASSPQSVGGMGNEQFF. CDR3 sequence (DNA): TGTGCCAGCAGCCCCCAAAGCGTAGGGGGGATGGGGAATGAGCAGTTCTTC.

This clonotype was seen repeatedly, ten times or more. The chain recombines TRBV4-3 with TRBJ2-1; D might be TRBD1 (5 bases). Germline V CDR1 and CDR2: LGHNA, YSLEER. Trimming pared 2 bases from V and 7 bases from J, leaving 12 bases between. The CDR3 has 14 residues. CDR3 loop: CASSQTRVENEQFF. The CDR3 DNA is TGCGCCAGCAGCCAAACCAGGGTAGAGAATGAGCAGTTCTTC.

The gene calls are TRBV5-5 and TRBJ2-1, with D perhaps TRBD1 or TRBD2 (6 bases each). Germline V gene lookup returns CDR1 SGHKS and CDR2 YYEKEE (reference sequence). This CDR3 has 14 residues. V was trimmed by 7 bases and J by 8 bases, leaving 19 bases between them. In DNA form, the CDR3 reads TGTGCCAGCGGCCTGGTGAGGGGGGCTGATGAGCAGTTCTTC. This encodes CASGLVRGADEQFF. Filled out from reference TRBV5-5 and TRBJ2-1, the complete variable domain reads DAGVTQSPTHLIKTRGQQVTLRCSPISGHKSVSWYQQVLGQGPQFIFQYYEKEERGRGNFPDRFSARQFPNYSSELNVNALLLGDSALYLCASGLVRGADEQFFGPGTRLTVL.

There are many counts of this clonotype. This chain links TRBV20-1 with TRBJ2-5, with D possibly being TRBD1 (6 bases). CDR1 DFQATT and CDR2 SNEGSKA come from the germline V gene (reference sequence). The CDR3 has 14 residues. Trimming left V 1 base short and J 0 bases short, with 9 bases between. CDR3 coding DNA: TGCAGTGCTAGAGTCCGGGACAACCAAGAGACCCAGTACTTC. Amino acids: CSARVRDNQETQYF.

The gene calls are TRBV10-3 and TRBJ1-2; 10 positions match TRBD1. Germline lookup yields CDR1 ENHRY and CDR2 SYGVKD. Unmatched junction bases numbered 7, after V lost 5 bases and J lost 4 bases. This CDR3 spans 15 amino acids. CDR3 residues: CAISKDRGLAYGYTF. The CDR3 DNA sequence: TGTGCCATCAGTAAAGACAGGGGGCTTGCCTATGGCTACACCTTC.

This clonotype was recorded a few times. J is TRBJ1-2 and V is TRBV4-3, with 7 bases fitting TRBD1. J lost 2 bases, V lost 0 bases, and 9 bases had no gene match. CDR1 and CDR2 from the germline V gene are LGHNA and YSLEER. This CDR3 comprises 17 residues. In nucleotides, the CDR3 is TGCGCCAGCAGCCAAGATCGGGGGGGCAGGGGGAACTATGGCTACACCTTC. Protein product: CASSQDRGGRGNYGYTF.

The chain combines TRBV12-3 or TRBV12-4 with TRBJ2-5; TRBD1 is a possible D gene (6 bases). V lost 3 bases and J lost 11, with 16 bases in between. The CDR3 extends over 13 amino acids. The CDR3 here is CASSFPLGGKQYF. DNA for the CDR3: TGTGCCAGCAGTTTCCCATTAGGGGGTAAGCAGTACTTC.

Remarks on this clonotype: Since a much larger clone is just one base distant, this may be a read error. V usage is TRBV12-3 or TRBV12-4 and J usage is TRBJ2-1, with TRBD2 matching over 12 bases. CDR3 length: 14 amino acids. This CDR3 is CASSPLAGGPEQLF. DNA for the CDR3: TGTGCCAGCAGCCCCCTAGCGGGGGGGCCTGAGCAGTTATTC.